This T cell receptor beta chain was identified during a study of long-term antiretroviral therapy in people with HIV (dated by TCRdb to between 2020 and 2023). Regarding the study in general: Collection of the earliest samples took place about a decade ahead of the 2015 WHO recommendation for immediate ART, at a time when ART was typically delayed until CD4 counts fell. A retrospective serial study tested whether ART initiation and durable HIV suppression were associated with changes in peripheral blood TRB repertoire composition and diversity. From fewer than 35 adults with confirmed HIV infection, the cohort provided 192 cryopreserved PBMC samples, gathered serially across a mean of approximately six years (range 1-12). Of the 30 participants with HIV, about a dozen were female. No cross-contamination during QIAcube processing turned up in test extractions that ran a monoclonal T-cell line alongside 33 polyclonal samples.

V lost 0 bases and J lost 0 bases; the stretch between them is 15 bases long. The CDR3 numbers 18 residues from cysteine through phenylalanine. This entry keeps only the CDR3 DNA: 54 bases, framed from base 1. CDR1 and CDR2 are drawn from the germline V gene: SGHDN, FVKESK. To be included, a participant needed at least one PBMC sample from before ART initiation plus at least two post-ART samples. All participants with HIV were treated in the United States of America. Before DNA extraction, cryopreserved samples containing 1-10 million PBMC were thawed and washed. At the time of the earliest PBMC sample for each participant with HIV, ages ranged from about 20 to 55 years. PBMC samples from each participant spanned 1-4 timepoints before ART initiation and 2-8 timepoints after ART initiation, with a median of 7 samples. For every participant, serial HIV viral load, CD4+ T-cell count, ART history and demographic data were obtained. Genomic DNA was extracted from unsorted PBMC with a Qiagen kit on a QIAcube, with processing performed in batches of 12 samples.

The immunoSEQ hsTCRB v3.0 assay was used at survey level resolution for TRB variable region sequencing. A depth of about 35,000-55,000 T-cell genomes per sample was targeted for TRB sequencing. An Illumina MiSeq with a v3 150-cycle kit was used to sequence the pooled TRB libraries. On the authors' methods: Analysis of repertoires was carried out in R inside a reproducible Nextflow workflow spanning QC, data transformation and analysis. LymphoSeq2, an R package for exploring AIRR-Seq data, was used to implement custom analyses. A few samples that produced fewer than 5000 total TRB sequences were removed, so approximately 190 HIV repertoires were analyzed. Among the approximately 190 HIV repertoires that were kept, approximately 61 were collected before ART initiation and roughly 130 were collected after ART initiation. Repertoires were downsampled to 5000 TRB nucleotide sequences, and summary statistics were averaged over 100 downsampling iterations. Only TRB sequences with CDR3 regions of at least seven amino acids were retained for analysis. Diversity was measured with a Shannon entropy-derived clonality score and the Gini coefficient. In the repertoire networks, any two of the top 5000 CDR3 amino acid sequences were linked whenever the two sequences differed by an edit distance of one. For TRB CDR3 amino acid sequences, GLIPH2 was used to predict antigen specificity groups and MHC restriction. CDR3 amino acid sequences were matched against VDJdb and McPAS-TCR to flag known CMV, EBV, HIV or tissue antigen associations. Pre-ART, post-ART and control groups were compared with Wilcoxon signed-rank tests and Holm-Bonferroni correction. The immuneACCESS repertoire file appears here via TCRdb, limited to in-frame rearrangements. These files lack a portion of the clones; in checked studies, under half of the deficit traces to unresolved V genes, and the cause of the others is not known. From that table come the V and J calls and clone size; the DNA was used to work out D and trimming. The sample table shows about 16,000 clones, and 88% are seen once. Over 12% of the sample is taken by the ten largest.

General conclusions and limits of the study: Inferences about post-ART repertoire changes were limited because no data were available on ART adherence, viral resistance or therapy changes. Samples dated from the mid-2000s to the late 2010s, and the ART regimens used may be less effective than current ones. Compared with controls, HIV repertoires had narrower CDR3 length ranges, and the network structure pointed to an antigen-experienced repertoire that shifted only slightly toward naive after ART. Starting ART was linked to a significant rise in TRB diversity, yet even with long-term ART the diversity remained significantly lower than in transplant donor controls. Because pre-ART samples had limited cell numbers, unsorted PBMC were profiled rather than sorted CD4+ and CD8+ T cells. At every time point, the repertoire was dominated by expanded TRB clones first identified before ART initiation, although this dominance fluctuated and, in many PLHIV, declined after ART. Because PBMC availability was limited, only the TCR beta chain was sequenced, with no alpha chain pairing.

The table lists this clone with a count of one. What antigen it recognizes has not been identified. Per-nucleotide qualities are absent, and no much larger clonotype sits a single base away. The chain is made from TRBV14 and TRBJ1-3, with the D gene not confidently named. The clonotype originates from a woman aged 25 to 39 with HIV. The material was unsorted PBMCs, obtained more than 2.2 years before starting antiretroviral therapy. The DNA sequence reads TGTGCCAGCAGCCAAGAGGGCGGGGTGGGAGCCTCTGGAAACACCATATATTTT. It translates to CASSQEGGVGASGNTIYF. Reference TRBV14 and TRBJ1-3 proteins supply the regions before and after the CDR3; the full variable domain is: EAGVTQFPSHSVIEKGQTVTLRCDPISGHDNLYWYRRVMGKEIKFLLHFVKESKQDESGMPNNRFLAERTGGTYSTLKVQPAELEDSGVYFCASSQEGGVGASGNTIYFGEGSWLTVV.